Following are 17 T cell receptor beta chains from one sample sequenced in a study of blood T cell repertoires in COVID-19. Data came from immunoSEQ multiplex PCR; TCRdb stores just in-frame clones and leaves some out. The repertoire holds about 340,000 clones, with around nine tenths as singletons. The sample was peripheral blood. These receptors were collected from a woman in her 70s with COVID-19, enrolled during active disease.

V gene TRBV6-4 combines with J gene TRBJ1-3, with unresolved D. CDR3 length: 13 residues. Germline values: CDR1 MRHNA, CDR2 SNTAGT. With 9 bases removed from V and 2 bases from J, the gap between germline ends came to 11 bases. The DNA for the CDR3 is TGTGCCAGATGGAGCACTACTGGAAACACCATATATTTT. It specifies CARWSTTGNTIYF.

J is TRBJ1-2 and V is TRBV29-1; 7 bases agree with TRBD1. The V gene's germline CDR1 is SQVTM and CDR2 ANQGSEA. The CDR3 covers 11 residues. V shed 7 bases and J 5 bases; nucleotides not matched to a gene: 4. The CDR3 reads CSANRGYGYTF. Here the CDR3 DNA reads TGCAGCGCGAACAGGGGATATGGCTACACCTTC.

Points on this clone: This sample also contains other DNA sequences that code for the same CDR3. The genes are TRBV18 and TRBJ1-1; D gene unclear. CDR1 is KGHSH and CDR2 is LQKENI in the germline V gene. V lost 2 bases to trimming and J lost 3 bases, with 7 bases between them. The CDR3 has 13 residues. This chain's CDR3 is CASSPLRDTEAFF. CDR3 DNA sequence: TGTGCCAGCTCACCATTGAGGGACACTGAAGCTTTCTTT.

This clone was detected a few times. The J gene is TRBJ2-5, the V gene TRBV6-6, with D tentatively TRBD2 (5 bases). Germline assignment: CDR1 MNHNY and CDR2 SVGAGI (reference sequence). CDR3 size: 15 residues. The V end lost 0 bases, the J end lost 4 bases, and 12 bases lay between the germline ends. CDR3: CASSYSVRGGETQYF. The CDR3, as DNA: TGTGCCAGCAGTTACTCGGTTCGGGGTGGAGAGACCCAGTACTTC.

This chain joins TRBV21-1 and TRBJ1-6. TRBV21-1 is deemed a pseudogene. The CDR3 totals 17 residues. CDR3 loop: CASSKVRGLIYNSPLHF. The CDR3 nucleotides read TGTGCCAGCAGCAAAGTGCGCGGCCTGATCTATAATTCACCCCTCCACTTT.

The chain employs TRBV28 and TRBJ1-2, with D maybe TRBD1 (6 bases). V lost 5 bases to trimming and J lost 3 bases, with 16 bases between them. The CDR3 has 15 amino acids. Looked up from germline, CDR1 is MDHEN and CDR2 is SYDVKM. The CDR3: CASSLFTGLHYGYTF. For the CDR3, the DNA is TGTGCCAGCAGTCTCTTTACAGGGTTACACTATGGCTACACCTTC.

The chain carries TRBV15 and TRBJ1-2; unclear D gene. Per the germline V gene, CDR1 is LNHNV and CDR2 is YYDKDF (reference sequence). The CDR3 is 19 residues long. V was cut by 2 bases and J by 4 bases, with 26 bases left in between. The CDR3 spells CATSRPYTGTSAVGYGYTF. CDR3 coding DNA: TGTGCCACCAGCAGACCCTACACGGGTACCTCCGCTGTGGGCTATGGCTACACCTTC.

The genes are TRBV3-1 (or the pseudogene TRBV3-2) and TRBJ2-5; 9 bases match TRBD2. Per the germline V gene, CDR1 is LGHDT and CDR2 is YNNKEL (reference sequence). The CDR3 is 16 amino acids. V dropped 3 bases and J dropped 0; count of bases not matched to a gene: 5. CDR3 in DNA: TGTGCCAGCAGCCAGCGCAGCGGGGGGAACCAAGAGACCCAGTACTTC. Amino acids: CASSQRSGGNQETQYF.

The chain recombines TRBV19 with TRBJ1-5, with D perhaps matching TRBD1 (5 bases). The V end lost 5 bases, the J end lost 5 bases, and 7 bases lay between the germline ends. Germline CDR1 and CDR2: LNHDA and SQIVND (reference sequence). The CDR3 totals 12 residues. The CDR3 spells CASSFRDQPQHF. CDR3 coding DNA: TGTGCCAGTAGTTTCAGGGATCAGCCCCAGCATTTT. Combining the CDR3 with reference TRBV19 and TRBJ1-5 gives the whole variable domain DGGITQSPKYLFRKEGQNVTLSCEQNLNHDAMYWYRQDPGQGLRLIYYSQIVNDFQKGDIAEGYSVSREKKESFPLTVTSAQKNPTAFYLCASSFRDQPQHFGDGTRLSIL.

This chain uses TRBV29-1 with TRBJ2-7; the D gene is possibly TRBD1 (6 bases). The CDR3 extends over 14 amino acids. CDR1 is SQVTM, CDR2 ANQGSEA, per germline. The V and J ends lost 3 bases and 2 bases respectively, with 14 bases between them. CDR3: CSVDSSQGTYEQYF. DNA of the CDR3: TGCAGCGTTGACTCAAGTCAGGGGACCTACGAGCAGTACTTC.

The gene calls are TRBV10-2 and TRBJ2-2, with TRBD2 matching 11 bases. This CDR3 has 14 residues. V trimming: 7 bases; J trimming: 6 bases; junction bases outside the gene matches: 4. The germline V gene has CDR1 WSHSY and CDR2 SAAADI. Here the CDR3 DNA reads TGCGCCAGCACCCCGGGACTAGCGGCCGGGGAGCTGTTTTTT. As protein: CASTPGLAAGELFF.

The rearrangement joins TRBV28 to TRBJ1-5; D may be TRBD1 (6 bases). The CDR3 covers 18 residues. Germline loops: CDR1 MDHEN, CDR2 SYDVKM. Trimming took 3 bases from V and 2 from J, leaving 20 bases between them. The CDR3 DNA follows: TGTGCCAGCAGTTTGCGGACAGAGGTTCCAATAGGCAATCAGCCCCAGCATTTT. Residues: CASSLRTEVPIGNQPQHF.

The V and J genes are TRBV2 and TRBJ1-2; D remains ambiguous. The CDR3 spans 11 residues. Germline V lookup: CDR1 SNHLY, CDR2 FYNNEI. V was shortened by 4 bases and J by 4 bases, with 4 bases between the two germline ends. The CDR3 region has the DNA TGTGCCAGCAGTGCCCTCTATGGCTACACCTTC. Translating it yields CASSALYGYTF.

The chain combines TRBV2 with TRBJ1-2; D perhaps matches TRBD1 (6 bases). Trimming took off 7 bases at V and 1 base at J, with 10 bases between the two ends. The CDR3 covers 13 residues. Germline values: CDR1 SNHLY, CDR2 FYNNEI. This chain's CDR3 is CASIGGLNYGYTF. The DNA for the CDR3 is TGTGCCAGCATTGGGGGCCTTAACTATGGCTACACCTTC.

V is TRBV21-1 and J is TRBJ2-3; the D call of TRBD2 is as the table states it, not checked on the DNA. TRBV21-1 is described as a pseudogene. The CDR3 extends over 16 amino acids. The CDR3 DNA is TGTGCCAGCAGCAAAGCCCAGCGGGGGAGCACAGATACGCAGTATTTT. This translates into CASSKAQRGSTDTQYF.

The chain combines TRBV25-1 with TRBJ2-3, with a tentative D call TRBD2 (5 bases). This CDR3 is 16 amino acids long. The germline V gene encodes CDR1 MGHDK and CDR2 SYGVNS. V lost 0 bases and J lost 3, with 13 bases in between. CDR3 protein: CASSEYRTSGTDTQYF. CDR3 coding DNA: TGTGCCAGCAGTGAATATAGGACCTCGGGGACAGATACGCAGTATTTT.

This rearrangement joins TRBV11-1 to TRBJ2-3, with 9 bases matching TRBD1. The CDR3 is 15 residues long. CDR1 and CDR2 (germline): SGHAT, FQDESV (reference sequence). With 1 base clipped from V and 3 bases from J, the junction kept 2 bases outside the gene matches. CDR3 sequence: CASSLEGQGTDTQYF. CDR3 DNA sequence: TGTGCCAGCAGCTTAGAGGGACAGGGAACAGATACGCAGTATTTT.